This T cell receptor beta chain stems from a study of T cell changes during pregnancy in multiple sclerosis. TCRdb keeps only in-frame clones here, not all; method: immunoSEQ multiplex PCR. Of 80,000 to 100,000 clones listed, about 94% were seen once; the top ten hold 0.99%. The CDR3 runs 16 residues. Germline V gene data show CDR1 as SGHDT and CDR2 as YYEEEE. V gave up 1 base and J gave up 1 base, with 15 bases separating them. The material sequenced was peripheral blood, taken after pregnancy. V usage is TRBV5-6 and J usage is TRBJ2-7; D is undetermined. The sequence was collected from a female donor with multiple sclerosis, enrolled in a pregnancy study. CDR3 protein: CASSLRPTVVSYEQYF. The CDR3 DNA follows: TGTGCCAGCAGCTTGCGTCCAACGGTTGTATCCTACGAGCAGTACTTC.